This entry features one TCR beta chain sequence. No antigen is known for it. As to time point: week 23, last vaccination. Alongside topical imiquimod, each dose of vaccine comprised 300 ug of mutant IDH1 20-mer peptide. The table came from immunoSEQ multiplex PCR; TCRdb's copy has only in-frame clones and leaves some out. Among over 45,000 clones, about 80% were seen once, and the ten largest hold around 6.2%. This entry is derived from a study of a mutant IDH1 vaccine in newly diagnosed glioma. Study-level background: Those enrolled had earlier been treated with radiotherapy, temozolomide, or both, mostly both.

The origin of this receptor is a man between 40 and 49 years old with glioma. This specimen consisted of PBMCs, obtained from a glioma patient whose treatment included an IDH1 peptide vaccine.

CDR3 residues: CASSTGGVSRETQYF. The DNA for the CDR3 is TGTGCCAGCAGCACAGGCGGGGTATCCCGAGAGACCCAGTACTTC. The chain links TRBV5-8 to TRBJ2-5, with a possible D match to TRBD2 (6 bases). Trimming shortened V by 4 bases and J by 4 bases, and 17 bases separated the two germline ends. The V gene's germline CDR1 is SGHTS and CDR2 YDEGEE. This CDR3 region has 15 residues.